These 28 T cell receptor beta chains originate from one sample sequenced in a study of blood T cell repertoires in COVID-19. Profiling relied on immunoSEQ multiplex PCR, and the TCRdb table lists in-frame clones only, not all of them. The data contain roughly 180,000 clones, 70% to 80% of them singletons. Sequencing was performed on peripheral blood. The source of these receptors is an older woman with COVID-19, enrolled during active disease.

J is TRBJ1-2 and V is TRBV5-4; D is perhaps TRBD1 (6 bases). The CDR3 has 12 amino acids. Germline lookup yields CDR1 SGHNT and CDR2 YYREEE (reference sequence). Trimming stripped 9 bases from V and 9 bases from J, with 18 bases between. DNA for the CDR3: TGTGCCACAAAAAGCCAGGGGTTGAGCTACACCTTC. This codes for CATKSQGLSYTF.

This clone occurred once. The chain links TRBV5-3 to TRBJ2-1; D is possibly TRBD1 (6 bases). TRBV5-3 is identified as an open reading frame with a role that is uncertain. This CDR3 has 14 residues. Trimming shortened V by 4 bases and J by 7 bases, and 15 bases separated the two germline ends. The CDR3 DNA sequence: TGTGCCAGAAGCATAAACGGGACACTGAATGAGCAGTTCTTC. Residues: CARSINGTLNEQFF.

The gene calls are TRBV7-3 and TRBJ2-2; D is unresolved. The CDR3 runs to 16 residues. The V gene's germline CDR1 is SGHTA and CDR2 FQGTGA. Between the trimmed V and J ends, which lost 1 base and 6 bases, there was a span of 15 bases. Here the CDR3 reads CASSLNSNSVPGELFF. The CDR3 DNA reads TGTGCCAGCAGCTTAAACAGCAATTCGGTTCCCGGGGAGCTGTTTTTT.

The chain uses TRBV4-3 and TRBJ2-7; D uncertain. Germline V gene lookup returns CDR1 LGHNA and CDR2 YSLEER. This CDR3 is 15 amino acids long. Between the trimmed V and J ends, which lost 4 bases and 2 bases, there was a span of 15 bases. This CDR3 reads CASSRSATGAYEQYF. The CDR3 bases are TGCGCCAGCAGCCGAAGCGCAACTGGAGCCTACGAGCAGTACTTC.

This clone was seen at least ten times. The CDR3 is CASSPASEASYEQYF. Written as DNA, the CDR3 is TGCGCCAGCAGCCCTGCTAGCGAGGCTTCCTACGAGCAGTACTTC. V gene TRBV5-1 combines with J gene TRBJ2-7; D may be TRBD2 (6 bases). Deletions cut 4 bases from V and 1 base from J, with 15 bases between. Per the germline V gene, CDR1 is SGHRS and CDR2 is YFSETQ. CDR3 length equals 15 residues.

This sequence joins TRBV28 and TRBJ2-3, with 12 bases that match TRBD2. V dropped 2 bases and J dropped 1; count of bases not matched to a gene: 10. This CDR3 contains 19 residues. Germline assignment: CDR1 MDHEN and CDR2 SYDVKM. DNA for the CDR3: TGTGCCAGCAGTTTACCGACTAGCGGGGGTAGATCACGCACAGATACGCAGTATTTT. This codes for CASSLPTSGGRSRTDTQYF.

In DNA, the CDR3 is TGTGCCAGCAGCCAAGGGGGGGGCACAGATACGCAGTATTTT. Residues: CASSQGGGTDTQYF. The V call is TRBV3-1 (or the pseudogene TRBV3-2), the J call TRBJ2-3, with D possibly being TRBD2 (6 bases). The CDR3 runs to 14 residues. The V end lost 1 base, the J end lost 1 base, and 6 bases lay between the germline ends. Germline CDR1 and CDR2: LGHDT and YNNKEL (reference sequence).

This clone appeared a few times. The chain employs TRBV4-2 and TRBJ2-5; 8 bases fit TRBD2. Germline loops: CDR1 LGHNA, CDR2 YNFKEQ. There are 17 residues in the CDR3. After removal of 0 bases from V and 3 bases from J, the junction contained 9 bases not matched to a gene. CDR3 bases: TGTGCCAGCAGCCAAGATCGTGGTAGCGGGACCAAAGAGACCCAGTACTTC. Protein sequence: CASSQDRGSGTKETQYF.

As for this clone: One end of the junction fails to match germline, which may point to a read error. The CDR3 loop is CASSLGRDRGRNEQFF. For the CDR3, the DNA is TGTGCTAGCAGCTTAGGCCGGGACAGGGGCCGGAATGAGCAGTTCTTC. The V and J genes are TRBV7-7 and TRBJ2-1, with 10 bases aligning to TRBD1. The CDR3 has 16 residues. The germline gives CDR1 SSHAT, CDR2 FNYEAQ (reference sequence).

V usage is TRBV5-4 and J usage is TRBJ2-5; 7 nucleotides match TRBD2. Germline V gene data show CDR1 as SGHNT and CDR2 as YYREEE (reference sequence). The CDR3 contains 13 residues. V lost 4 bases and J lost 5; bases outside the gene matches: 5. This CDR3 reads CASSATSWETQYF. DNA of the CDR3: TGTGCCAGCAGCGCGACTAGCTGGGAGACCCAGTACTTC.

This clone was seen ten or more times. The chain links TRBV4-1 to TRBJ1-5; 9 nucleotides line up with TRBD1. J was trimmed by 1 base and V by 4 bases; bases with no gene match: 2. The CDR3 runs 15 residues. The germline gives CDR1 MGHRA, CDR2 YSYEKL. CDR3 region: CASSLDRGSNQPQHF. CDR3 bases: TGCGCCAGCAGCCTCGACAGGGGGAGCAATCAGCCCCAGCATTTT.

The V and J genes are TRBV5-6 and TRBJ2-1, with TRBD2 matching 8 bases. The CDR3 has 14 amino acids. The V segment lost 2 bases and the J segment 5 bases; nucleotides outside the gene matches: 3. In germline, CDR1 is SGHDT, CDR2 YYEEEE. CDR3 in amino acids: CASSFTGGNNEQFF. The CDR3 bases are TGTGCCAGCAGCTTTACGGGAGGGAACAATGAGCAGTTCTTC. Variable domain in full (rest from reference TRBV5-6 and TRBJ2-1): DAGVTQSPTHLIKTRGQQVTLRCSPKSGHDTVSWYQQALGQGPQFIFQYYEEEERQRGNFPDRFSGHQFPNYSSELNVNALLLGDSALYLCASSFTGGNNEQFFGPGTRLTVL.

This chain joins TRBV30 and TRBJ2-7; 11 nucleotides agree with TRBD2. V dropped 0 bases and J dropped 1; count of bases not matched to a gene: 8. This CDR3 has 17 amino acids. In germline, CDR1 is GTSNPN, CDR2 SVGIG (reference sequence). CDR3 protein: CAWSVRASGRISYEQYF. The CDR3, as DNA: TGTGCCTGGAGTGTACGGGCTAGCGGGAGGATATCCTACGAGCAGTACTTC.

CDR3 region: CASRRLGTSGRDGTYEQYF. Written as DNA, the CDR3 is TGTGCCAGCAGGCGCCTCGGGACTAGCGGGAGGGATGGGACCTACGAGCAGTACTTC. The chain couples TRBV27 to TRBJ2-7; 16 bases agree with TRBD2. Per the germline V gene, CDR1 is MNHEY and CDR2 is SMNVEV (reference sequence). J gave up 2 bases and V 6 bases, and 13 bases lay outside the gene matches. The CDR3 length is 19 residues.

This rearrangement joins TRBV5-1 to TRBJ2-5; the D gene is possibly TRBD1 (5 bases). The CDR3 consists of 20 residues. V lost 2 bases, J lost 0 bases, and 26 bases lay in between. Germline assignment: CDR1 SGHRS and CDR2 YFSETQ. CDR3: CASSFTTSLRTLRNQETQYF. CDR3 nucleotide sequence: TGCGCCAGCAGCTTCACCACCTCCCTTCGGACACTTAGGAACCAAGAGACCCAGTACTTC.

There are many counts of this clone. This chain uses TRBV4-3 with TRBJ2-7; no clear D. This CDR3 region has 15 residues. The germline V gene encodes CDR1 LGHNA and CDR2 YSLEER. The V end lost 0 bases, the J end lost 2 bases, and 11 bases lay between the germline ends. CDR3 protein: CASSQDLSNTYEQYF. For the CDR3, the DNA is TGCGCCAGCAGCCAAGATCTTAGTAATACCTACGAGCAGTACTTC.

This clone has a handful of counts. The chain joins TRBV5-1 to TRBJ1-6; TRBD1 matches 9 bases. V was clipped by 2 bases and J by 8 bases; unmatched bases: 5. The CDR3 is made up of 15 amino acids. Germline CDR1 SGHRS, CDR2 YFSETQ. The DNA of the CDR3 is TGCGCCAGCAGCTTCGGGACAGGGCCCCATTCACCCCTCCACTTT. Residues: CASSFGTGPHSPLHF.

This chain uses TRBV29-1 with TRBJ2-7; 9 bases agree with TRBD2. The J call may not be correct, given that the DNA end is closer to TRBJ2-1. This CDR3 region has 16 residues. The germline CDR1 and CDR2 sequences are SQVTM and ANQGSEA. The DNA of the CDR3 is TGCAGCGTTGTCGGCTTCAGCGGGAGGTCGTACAATGAGCAGTTCTTC. Its translation is CSVVGFSGRSYNEQFF.

This chain connects TRBV11-2 to TRBJ2-7; 12 bases map to TRBD2. With 3 bases clipped from V and 2 bases from J, the junction kept 2 bases outside the gene matches. Germline values: CDR1 SGHAT, CDR2 FQNNGV. This CDR3 contains 15 residues. The CDR3 DNA sequence: TGTGCCAGCAGCTTTGGACTAGCGGGGACCTACGAGCAGTACGTC. Its protein product is CASSFGLAGTYEQYV.

The chain combines TRBV9 with TRBJ1-6; 7 nucleotides line up with TRBD1. The CDR3 is made up of 15 amino acids. Looked up from germline, CDR1 is SGDLS and CDR2 is YYNGEE. Unmatched junction bases numbered 2, after V lost 1 base and J lost 4 bases. The CDR3 region is CASSVSGGYNSPLHF. The CDR3 bases are TGTGCCAGCAGCGTATCAGGGGGATATAATTCACCCCTCCACTTT.

J is TRBJ2-5 and V is TRBV5-1; 11 bases align to TRBD1. The germline gives CDR1 SGHRS, CDR2 YFSETQ. The V gene end was trimmed by 3 bases and the J gene end by 4 bases; junction bases not matched to a gene: 8. The CDR3 covers 16 residues. The CDR3 region has the DNA TGCGCCAGCAGCTCGGGGGACAGGGGGGAGTTAGAGACCCAGTACTTC. Translating it yields CASSSGDRGELETQYF.

The J gene is TRBJ1-5, the V gene TRBV20-1, with a tentative D call TRBD1 (6 bases). In germline, CDR1 is DFQATT, CDR2 SNEGSKA (reference sequence). The CDR3 covers 13 residues. V was clipped by 6 bases and J by 9 bases, with 18 bases between them. CDR3 protein: CSASTDSWWPQHF. The CDR3, as DNA: TGCAGTGCAAGTACGGACAGTTGGTGGCCCCAGCATTTT.

CDR3 nucleotides: TGTGCCAGCTCACCAAACCGGTTGTATAATTCACCCCTCCACTTT. As protein: CASSPNRLYNSPLHF. V is TRBV18 and J is TRBJ1-6; D unclear. The CDR3 runs to 15 residues. V lost 2 bases and J lost 4, with 9 bases in between. Germline V gene lookup returns CDR1 KGHSH and CDR2 LQKENI.

This chain connects TRBV2 to TRBJ1-3; weak D call: TRBD1 (6 bases). This CDR3 spans 15 amino acids. V was pared by 6 bases and J by 0 bases, with 12 bases between. The germline V gene has CDR1 SNHLY and CDR2 FYNNEI. The CDR3 region is CASRKNRDSGNTIYF. The DNA for the CDR3 is TGTGCCAGCAGAAAAAACAGGGACTCTGGAAACACCATATATTTT.

The rearrangement links TRBV5-4 to TRBJ1-2; D remains ambiguous. V lost 0 bases, J lost 3 bases, and 15 bases lay in between. The CDR3 is made up of 16 amino acids. Germline V gene data show CDR1 as SGHNT and CDR2 as YYREEE (reference sequence). The CDR3 sequence is CASSLELVGRDYGYTF. CDR3 sequence (DNA): TGTGCCAGCAGCTTGGAGCTGGTTGGGAGGGACTATGGCTACACCTTC.

The rearrangement uses TRBV10-3 and TRBJ2-5; D is possibly TRBD1 (6 bases). The ends were cut back, 11 bases at V and 0 bases at J, with 19 bases in the middle. CDR1 is ENHRY, CDR2 SYGVKD, per germline. The CDR3 totals 15 residues. The CDR3 region has the DNA TGTGCCCTGCCCTCCCGGGACAACCACCAAGAGACCCAGTACTTC. Its translation: CALPSRDNHQETQYF.

The V and J genes are TRBV11-2 and TRBJ2-7; D ambiguous. Trimming pared 2 bases from V and 2 bases from J, leaving 10 bases between. Germline CDR1 and CDR2: SGHAT and FQNNGV. The CDR3 sequence is 14 residues long. CDR3 amino acids: CASSLNTHAYEQYV. Here the CDR3 DNA reads TGTGCCAGCAGCTTAAACACACACGCCTACGAGCAGTACGTC.

J is TRBJ2-2 and V is TRBV5-1; perhaps TRBD2 as D (6 bases). From germline, CDR1 is SGHRS and CDR2 YFSETQ. This CDR3 spans 17 amino acids. The V end lost 0 bases, the J end lost 4 bases, and 16 bases lay between the germline ends. The CDR3 here is CASSLEWAGTSTGELFF. CDR3 DNA: TGCGCCAGCAGCTTGGAGTGGGCAGGGACTTCCACCGGGGAGCTGTTTTTT.